The clone carrying this T cell receptor beta chain has a handful of counts. The antigen is not known. In germline, CDR1 is SNHLY, CDR2 FYNNEI. V lost 7 bases, J lost 6 bases, and 12 bases lay in between. The CDR3 spans 12 residues. The record originates from a study of tumour-infiltrating T cells in Burkitt lymphoma. Study background: Repertoire clonality predicted overall and progression-free survival.

Assay: immunoSEQ multiplex PCR; the TCRdb copy retains only in-frame clones and omits some. This sample yields around 50,000 clones, of which 30% to 40% are seen a single time; 2.9% belongs to the top ten. Points from the study as a whole: Public clonotypes, several, appeared across numerous Burkitt lymphoma patients.

Sequenced: tumor tissue. This chain joins TRBV2 and TRBJ1-2, with D perhaps matching TRBD1 (5 bases). The sequence derives from a human donor with Burkitt lymphoma. Here the CDR3 DNA reads TGTGCCAGCACCCTCATGGGGGATGGCTACACCTTC. This sequence encodes CASTLMGDGYTF.